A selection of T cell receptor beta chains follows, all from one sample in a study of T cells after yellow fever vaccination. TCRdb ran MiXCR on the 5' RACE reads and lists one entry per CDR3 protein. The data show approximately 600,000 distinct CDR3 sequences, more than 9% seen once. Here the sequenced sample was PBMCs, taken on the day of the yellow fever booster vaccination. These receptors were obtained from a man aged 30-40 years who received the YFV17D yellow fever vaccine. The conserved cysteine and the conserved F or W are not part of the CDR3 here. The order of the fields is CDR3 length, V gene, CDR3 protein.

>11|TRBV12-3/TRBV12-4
ASRLGHYTEAF
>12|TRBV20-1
SARDQPGANIQY
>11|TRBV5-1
ASRAAAPVEQF
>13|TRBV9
ASSTWTGITDTQY
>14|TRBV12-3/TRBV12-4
ASSSQAGGTTDTQY
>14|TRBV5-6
ASSAELQGTLLGYT
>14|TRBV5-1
ASSGGASGRDNEQF
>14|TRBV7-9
ASSKGTSGSPDTQY
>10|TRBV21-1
ASGNRAGELF
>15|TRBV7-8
ASSSGQGAYSNQPQH
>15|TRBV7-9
ANGGGQPSSGANVLT
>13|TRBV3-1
ASSQDPGVNSPLH
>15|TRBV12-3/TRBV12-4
ASTLSGPTFVGQPQH
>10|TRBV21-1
EGGAGTDTQY
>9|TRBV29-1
SGAQGWEQY
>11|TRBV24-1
ASRDLNTGELF
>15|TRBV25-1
ASSDPLAGGYRNEQF
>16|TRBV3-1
ASSQGSPSGSGTDTQY
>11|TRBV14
ASSRLASYEQY
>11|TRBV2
ASREDRAGELF
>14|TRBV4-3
ASSQGGGQQQETQY
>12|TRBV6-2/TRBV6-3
ASPGKAASYEQY
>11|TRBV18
ASSTGGSYEQY
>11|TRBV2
ASNYGGYNEQF
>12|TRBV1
TSSNRTSPHEQY
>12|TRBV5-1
ASSLISRHDTQY
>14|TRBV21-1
ASSKGAAPLDYEQY
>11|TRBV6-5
ASSYSRYYGYT
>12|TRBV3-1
ASSQASGWEKLF
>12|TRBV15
ATSRGDRSDEQY
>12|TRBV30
AWSAPDTGNTIY
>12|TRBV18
ASSPSRGYNEQF
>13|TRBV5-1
ASSPASTRSHEQY
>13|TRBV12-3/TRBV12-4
ASIPTTGGTDTQY
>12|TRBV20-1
SPWRQAAYNEQF
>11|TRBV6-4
ASSDSWGQPQH
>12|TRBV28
ASSPSSSYNEQF
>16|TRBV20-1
SASPPSGIAEFTDTQY
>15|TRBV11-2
ASSLKLAGGGTDTQY
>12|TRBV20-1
SARAGTGPYEQF
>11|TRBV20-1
SARVSGTYEQY
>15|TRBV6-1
ASSEALGPSGSYEQY
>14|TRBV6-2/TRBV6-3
ASTDHGGSGANVLT
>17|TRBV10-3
AISEGGPIPPPSKNIQY
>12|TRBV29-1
SVERGLAPNKQF
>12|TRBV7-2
ASSLQPGYNEQF
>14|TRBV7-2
ASSDHRDSAKNIQY
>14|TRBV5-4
ASSPGGIAGDGEQF
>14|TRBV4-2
ASSQEGYGGYNEQF
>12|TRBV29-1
SVGSQGATGELF
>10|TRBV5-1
ASSYDVYGYT
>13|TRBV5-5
ASSRDSVSYNEQF
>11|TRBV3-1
ASSWDAANEQF
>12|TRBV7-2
ASSFDPMNTEAF
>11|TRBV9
ASSVGGRASQF
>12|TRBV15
ATSRDQGDYEQY
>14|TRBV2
ASSEARQGIGYEQY
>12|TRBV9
ASSVGGSSYEQY
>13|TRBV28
ASSFRTVGVGEQY